This TCR beta chain stems from a study of T-cell memory formation after mild COVID-19. This clonotype has more than one count but fewer than ten. This CDR3 has 13 residues. The V end was cut by 3 bases, the J end by 6 bases, with 8 bases between. TCRdb called the 5' RACE reads again in MiXCR, with one record for every CDR3 protein. The sample shows approximately 450,000 distinct CDR3 sequences, roughly 18% of them seen only once. Sequenced: PBMCs or a T cell subset sorted from them (not recorded which). This chain connects TRBV12-3 or TRBV12-4 to TRBJ2-2; D is unresolved. The origin of this receptor is an adult woman who had mild COVID-19 (a few samples of this study predate the infection). Cell type and time point are not known. CDR3 residues: CASSFGVAGELFF. The CDR3 nucleotides read TGTGCCAGCAGTTTTGGGGTGGCCGGGGAGCTGTTTTTT.